This TCR beta chain is from a study of PD-1 blockade in classical Hodgkin lymphoma. General study points: After ASCT, patients who started nivolumab under 1 year later were excluded. Similar baseline diversity was found in complete responders and newly diagnosed patients. CD4+ TCR diversity climbed significantly by C4D1, unlike CD8+ TCR diversity.

In regard to this clone: Its antigen remains unknown.

Data came from immunoSEQ multiplex PCR; TCRdb stores just in-frame clones and leaves some out. The table shows 90,000 to 100,000 clones, with roughly nine tenths occurring only once. All trial patients relapsed after autologous stem cell transplantation. Patients' outcomes at their best amounted to complete response, partial response or progressive disease. Deletions cut 3 bases from V and 3 bases from J, with 8 bases between. The CDR3 has 14 amino acids. The germline gives CDR1 MNHEY, CDR2 SMNVEV (reference sequence). This TCR came from a human donor with classical Hodgkin lymphoma. Sequences were derived from peripheral blood mononuclear cells (PBMCs), sampled before the second cycle of nivolumab. The chain is built from TRBV27 and TRBJ2-2; D gene ambiguous. DNA of the CDR3: TGTGCCAGCAGTTTCATAGGAGACACCGGGGAGCTGTTTTTT. It specifies CASSFIGDTGELFF.